The T cell receptor (beta chain) described here comes from a study of blood T cell repertoires in COVID-19. This table comes from immunoSEQ multiplex PCR, and its TCRdb copy is limited to in-frame clones, with some not included. The sample lists 400,000 or so clones, roughly 87% occurring once. This clone showed up just once. The age range of participants was about 18 to 100 years, with residence in about two dozen US areas. Assignment of participants to cohorts was predicated upon participant-reported clinical history. Symptom resolution, clearance, or two negative PCRs marked the recovered donors of Cohort 3. The V end was cut by 3 bases, the J end by 0 bases, with 2 bases between. The CDR3 is 12 residues long. Looked up from germline, CDR1 is SGHNT and CDR2 is YENEEA.

This TCR was recovered from a man younger than 35 who had recovered from COVID-19. This chain connects TRBV11-3 to TRBJ2-5; D gene ambiguous. The sequencing input was PBMCs or T cells enriched from blood (not recorded which). CDR3 sequence (DNA): TGTGCCAGCAGCTTCAACCAAGAGACCCAGTACTTC. Translation: CASSFNQETQYF.